This T cell receptor beta chain was identified in a study of graft-versus-host responses after intestinal transplantation. Study details: Isolated intestinal, liver-intestinal, or multivisceral transplants were what recipients had. All recipients were given anti-thymocyte globulin induction, and tacrolimus and steroids were then administered for around three years. General study findings and limits: Recipient bone marrow held GvH clones, some seen earlier in ileum or blood.

On this clone itself: Its specificity is unknown.

Sequencing used immunoSEQ multiplex PCR; TCRdb keeps in-frame clones, though not all of them. Seen here are fewer than 30,000 clones, around 85% observed once, and the top ten hold 0.96%. CDR3 size: 13 residues. V lost 3 bases to trimming and J lost 7 bases, with 10 bases between them. Germline lookup yields CDR1 LGHNA and CDR2 YNFKEQ. The gene calls are TRBV4-2 and TRBJ2-1; no firm D call. The origin of this receptor is a human patient who received an intestinal transplant, so some T cells may come from the graft donor. The input for sequencing was PBMCs, taken roughly 68 weeks after intestinal transplant. The CDR3 here is CASSHIPPNEQFF. In DNA form, the CDR3 reads TGTGCCAGCAGCCATATACCACCGAATGAGCAGTTCTTC.